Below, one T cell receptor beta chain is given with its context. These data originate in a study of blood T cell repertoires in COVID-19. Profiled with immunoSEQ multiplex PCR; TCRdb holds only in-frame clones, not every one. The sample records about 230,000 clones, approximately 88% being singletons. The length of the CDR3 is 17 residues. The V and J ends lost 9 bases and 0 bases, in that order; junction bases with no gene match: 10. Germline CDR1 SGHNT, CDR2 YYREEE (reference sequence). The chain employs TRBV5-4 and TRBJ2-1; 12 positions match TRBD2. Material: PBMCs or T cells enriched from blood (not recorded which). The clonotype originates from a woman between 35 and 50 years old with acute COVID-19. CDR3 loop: CAIPGLAGSSSYNEQFF. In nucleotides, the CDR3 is TGTGCCATCCCGGGACTAGCGGGCTCCAGCTCCTACAATGAGCAGTTCTTC.